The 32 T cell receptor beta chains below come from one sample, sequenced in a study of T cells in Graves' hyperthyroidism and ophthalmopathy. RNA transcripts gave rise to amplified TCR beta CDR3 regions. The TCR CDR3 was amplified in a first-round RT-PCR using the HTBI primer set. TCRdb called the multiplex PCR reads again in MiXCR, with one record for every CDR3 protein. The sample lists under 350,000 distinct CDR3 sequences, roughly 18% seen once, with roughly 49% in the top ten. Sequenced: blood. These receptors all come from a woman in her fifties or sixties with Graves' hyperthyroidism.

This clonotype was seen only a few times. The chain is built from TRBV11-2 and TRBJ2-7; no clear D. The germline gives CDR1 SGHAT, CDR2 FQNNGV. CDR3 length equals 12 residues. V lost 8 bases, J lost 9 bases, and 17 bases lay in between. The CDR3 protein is CASPQPDPGQYV. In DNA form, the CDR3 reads TGTGCCAGCCCTCAGCCCGATCCGGGGCAGTACGTC.

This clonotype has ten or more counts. The CDR3 here is CASSPNGLLNTEAFF. The CDR3 DNA reads as TGTGCCAGCTCACCAAACGGACTTTTGAACACTGAAGCTTTCTTT. The chain is built from TRBV18 and TRBJ1-1; no clear D gene. CDR1 and CDR2 from the germline V gene are KGHSH and LQKENI. The CDR3 runs to 15 residues. With 2 bases removed from V and 0 bases from J, the gap between germline ends came to 10 bases. Using reference TRBV18 and TRBJ1-1 for the parts outside the CDR3, the full variable domain is NAGVMQNPRHLVRRRGQEARLRCSPMKGHSHVYWYRQLPEEGLKFMVYLQKENIIDESGMPKERFSAEFPKEGPSILRIQQVVRGDSAAYFCASSPNGLLNTEAFFGQGTRLTVV.

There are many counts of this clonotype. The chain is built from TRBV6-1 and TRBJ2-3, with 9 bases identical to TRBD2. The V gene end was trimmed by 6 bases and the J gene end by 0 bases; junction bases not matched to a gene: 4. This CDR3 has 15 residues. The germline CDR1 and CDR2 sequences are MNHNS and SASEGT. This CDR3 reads CASRTSGTSTDTQYF. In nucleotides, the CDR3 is TGTGCCAGCAGGACTAGCGGAACTAGCACAGATACGCAGTATTTT.

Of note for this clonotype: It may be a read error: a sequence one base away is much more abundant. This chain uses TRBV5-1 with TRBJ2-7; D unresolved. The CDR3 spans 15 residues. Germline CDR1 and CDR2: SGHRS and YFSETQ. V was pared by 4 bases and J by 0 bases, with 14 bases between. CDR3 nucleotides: TGCGCCAGCAGCCAAGGTCTGCTAAGCTCCTACGAGCAGTACTTC. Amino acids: CASSQGLLSSYEQYF.

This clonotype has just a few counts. The CDR3 region is CAISETLNQPQHF. DNA for the CDR3: TGTGCCATCAGTGAGACACTTAATCAGCCCCAGCATTTT. The J gene is TRBJ1-5, the V gene TRBV10-3; D is unresolved. Per the germline V gene, CDR1 is ENHRY and CDR2 is SYGVKD. The CDR3 consists of 13 residues. Trimming took 2 bases from V and 4 from J, leaving 6 bases between them.

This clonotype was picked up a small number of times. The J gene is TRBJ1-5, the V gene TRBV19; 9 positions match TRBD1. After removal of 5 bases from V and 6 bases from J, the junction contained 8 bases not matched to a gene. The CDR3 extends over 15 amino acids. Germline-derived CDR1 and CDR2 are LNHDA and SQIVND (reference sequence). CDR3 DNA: TGTGCCAGTAGTTTTGGACAGGGGACGTTTCAGCCCCAGCATTTT. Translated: CASSFGQGTFQPQHF.

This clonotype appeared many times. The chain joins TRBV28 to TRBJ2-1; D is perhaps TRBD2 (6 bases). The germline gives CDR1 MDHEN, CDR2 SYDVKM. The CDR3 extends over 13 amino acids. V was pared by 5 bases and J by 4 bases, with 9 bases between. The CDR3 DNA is TGTGCCAGCAGTGCAGGGACTTACAATGAGCAGTTCTTC. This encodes CASSAGTYNEQFF.

CDR3 protein: CASKPGLAGNEQFF. The CDR3, as DNA: TGTGCCAGCAAGCCGGGACTAGCTGGCAATGAGCAGTTCTTC. The gene calls are TRBV2 and TRBJ2-1, with 9 bases identical to TRBD2. This CDR3 spans 14 amino acids. Unmatched junction bases numbered 7, after V lost 7 bases and J lost 6 bases. The germline V gene has CDR1 SNHLY and CDR2 FYNNEI.

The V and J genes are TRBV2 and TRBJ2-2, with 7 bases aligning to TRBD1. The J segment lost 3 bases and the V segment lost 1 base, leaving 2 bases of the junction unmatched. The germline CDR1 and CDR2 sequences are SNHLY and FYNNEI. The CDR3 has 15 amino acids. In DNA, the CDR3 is TGTGCCAGCAGTGAAGGACAGGGCCACACCGGGGAGCTGTTTTTT. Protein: CASSEGQGHTGELFF.

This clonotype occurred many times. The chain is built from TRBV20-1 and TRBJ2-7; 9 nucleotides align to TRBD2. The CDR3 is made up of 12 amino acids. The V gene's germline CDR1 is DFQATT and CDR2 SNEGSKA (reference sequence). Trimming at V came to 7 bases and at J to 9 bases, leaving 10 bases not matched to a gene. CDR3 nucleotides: TGCAGTGATGAGACTAGCGGCCCGCGGCAGTACTTC. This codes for CSDETSGPRQYF.

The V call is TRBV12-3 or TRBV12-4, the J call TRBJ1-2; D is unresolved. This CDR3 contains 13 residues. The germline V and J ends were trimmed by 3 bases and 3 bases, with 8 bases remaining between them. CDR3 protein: CASSLTLDYGYTF. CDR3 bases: TGTGCCAGCAGTTTGACATTAGACTATGGCTACACCTTC.

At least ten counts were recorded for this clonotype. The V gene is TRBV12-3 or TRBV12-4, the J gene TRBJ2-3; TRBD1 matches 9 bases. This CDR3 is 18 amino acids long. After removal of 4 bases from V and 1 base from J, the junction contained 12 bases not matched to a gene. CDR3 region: CASSSGTGFPFGTDTQYF. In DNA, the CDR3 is TGTGCCAGCAGTTCCGGGACAGGGTTTCCCTTCGGCACAGATACGCAGTATTTT.

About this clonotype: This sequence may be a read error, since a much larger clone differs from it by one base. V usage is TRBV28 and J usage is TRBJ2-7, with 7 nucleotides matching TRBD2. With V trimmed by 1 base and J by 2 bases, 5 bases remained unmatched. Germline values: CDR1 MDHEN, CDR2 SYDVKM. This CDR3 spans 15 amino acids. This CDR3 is CASSLLAGDPYEQYF. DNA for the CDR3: TGTGCCAGCAGTTTATTGGCGGGAGACCCCTACGAGCAGTACTTC.

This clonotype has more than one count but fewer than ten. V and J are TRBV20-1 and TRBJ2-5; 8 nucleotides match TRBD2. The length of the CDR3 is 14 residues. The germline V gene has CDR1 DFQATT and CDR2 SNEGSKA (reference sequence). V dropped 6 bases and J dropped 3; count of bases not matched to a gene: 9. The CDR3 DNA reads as TGCAGTGCCCTTGGGGATAGCGGGGAAGAGACCCAGTACTTC. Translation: CSALGDSGEETQYF.

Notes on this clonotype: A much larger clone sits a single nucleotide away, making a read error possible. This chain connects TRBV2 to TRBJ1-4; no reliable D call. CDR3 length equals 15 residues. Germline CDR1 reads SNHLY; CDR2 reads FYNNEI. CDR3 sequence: CASSWTRATDEKLSF. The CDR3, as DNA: TGTGCCAGCAGTTGGACTCGGGCCACGGACGAAAAACTGTCTTTT.

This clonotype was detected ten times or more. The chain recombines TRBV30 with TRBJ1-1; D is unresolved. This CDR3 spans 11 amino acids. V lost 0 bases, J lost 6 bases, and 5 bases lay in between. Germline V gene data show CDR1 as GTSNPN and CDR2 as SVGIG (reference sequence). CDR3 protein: CAWSVRPEAFF. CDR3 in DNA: TGTGCCTGGAGTGTCCGCCCTGAAGCTTTCTTT.

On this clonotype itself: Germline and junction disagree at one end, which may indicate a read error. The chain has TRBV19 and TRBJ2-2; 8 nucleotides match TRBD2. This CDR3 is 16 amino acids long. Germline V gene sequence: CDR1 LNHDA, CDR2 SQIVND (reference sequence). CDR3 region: CASTHSSGSVTGELLF. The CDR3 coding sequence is TGTGCCAGTACCCATTCCAGCGGGAGTGTCACCGGGGAGCTGTTGTTT.

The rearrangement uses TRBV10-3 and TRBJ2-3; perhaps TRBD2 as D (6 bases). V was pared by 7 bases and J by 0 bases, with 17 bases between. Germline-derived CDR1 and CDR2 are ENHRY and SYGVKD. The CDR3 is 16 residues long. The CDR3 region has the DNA TGTGCCATCACCCGGGACTCGATTTCTAGCACAGATACGCAGTATTTT. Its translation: CAITRDSISSTDTQYF.

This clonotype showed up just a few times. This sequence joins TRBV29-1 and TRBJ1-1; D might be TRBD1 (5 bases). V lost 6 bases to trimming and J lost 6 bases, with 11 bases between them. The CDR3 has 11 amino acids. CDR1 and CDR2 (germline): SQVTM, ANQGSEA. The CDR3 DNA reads TGCAGCGTCTCCAGGGAGGCTGAAGCTTTCTTT. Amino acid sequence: CSVSREAEAFF.

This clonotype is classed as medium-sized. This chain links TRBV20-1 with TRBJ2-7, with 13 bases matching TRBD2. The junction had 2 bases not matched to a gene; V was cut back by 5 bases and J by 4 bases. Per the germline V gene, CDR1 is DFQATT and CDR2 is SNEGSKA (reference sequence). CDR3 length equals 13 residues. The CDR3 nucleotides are TGCAGTGCTGGGACTAGCGGGATTTACGAGCAGTACTTC. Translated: CSAGTSGIYEQYF.

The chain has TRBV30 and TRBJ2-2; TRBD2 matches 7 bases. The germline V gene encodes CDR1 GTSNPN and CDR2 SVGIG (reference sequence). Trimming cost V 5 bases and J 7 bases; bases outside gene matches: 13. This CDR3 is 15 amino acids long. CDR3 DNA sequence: TGTGCCTGGGTCAAGCGGGATCGGCTTGGCGGGGAGCTGTTTTTT. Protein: CAWVKRDRLGGELFF.

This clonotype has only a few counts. CDR3 loop: CASSRHSQGTTEAFF. CDR3 sequence (DNA): TGTGCCAGCAGCCGCCACTCACAGGGTACCACTGAAGCTTTCTTT. V usage is TRBV5-8 and J usage is TRBJ1-1; D might be TRBD1 (6 bases). CDR3 size: 15 residues. Trimming left V 4 bases short and J 4 bases short, with 17 bases between. Germline V gives CDR1 SGHTS, CDR2 YDEGEE.

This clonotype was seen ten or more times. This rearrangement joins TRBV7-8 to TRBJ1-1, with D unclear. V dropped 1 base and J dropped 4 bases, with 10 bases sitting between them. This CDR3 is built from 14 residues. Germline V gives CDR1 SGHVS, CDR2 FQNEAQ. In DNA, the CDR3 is TGTGCCAGCAGCTTAGGTGCGGGATCCACTGAAGCTTTCTTT. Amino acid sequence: CASSLGAGSTEAFF.

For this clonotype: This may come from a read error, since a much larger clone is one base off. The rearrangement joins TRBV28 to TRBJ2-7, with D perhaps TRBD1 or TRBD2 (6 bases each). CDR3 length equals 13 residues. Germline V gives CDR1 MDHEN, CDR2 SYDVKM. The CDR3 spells CAISLWGAGEQYF. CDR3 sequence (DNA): TGTGCCATCAGTTTATGGGGGGCGGGCGAGCAGTACTTC.

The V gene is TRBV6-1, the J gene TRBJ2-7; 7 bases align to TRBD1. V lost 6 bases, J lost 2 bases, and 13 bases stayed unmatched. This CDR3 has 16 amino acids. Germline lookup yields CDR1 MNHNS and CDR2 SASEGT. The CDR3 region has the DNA TGTGCCAGCAGCACAGAGGCCGGGACAGCCCCCTACGAGCAGTACTTC. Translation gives CASSTEAGTAPYEQYF.

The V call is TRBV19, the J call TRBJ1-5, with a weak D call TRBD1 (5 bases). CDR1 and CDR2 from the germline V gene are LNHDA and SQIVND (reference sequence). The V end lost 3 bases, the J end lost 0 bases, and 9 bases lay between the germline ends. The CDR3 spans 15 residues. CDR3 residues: CASSIAGDSNQPQHF. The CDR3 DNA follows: TGTGCCAGTAGTATCGCGGGGGATAGCAATCAGCCCCAGCATTTT.

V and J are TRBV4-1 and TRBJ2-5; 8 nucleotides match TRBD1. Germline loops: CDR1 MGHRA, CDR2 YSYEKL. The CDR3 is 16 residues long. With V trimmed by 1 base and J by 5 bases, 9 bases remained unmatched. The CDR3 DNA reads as TGCGCCAGCAGCCAAGCCTCCCGGACAGGGATTGAGACCCAGTACTTC. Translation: CASSQASRTGIETQYF.

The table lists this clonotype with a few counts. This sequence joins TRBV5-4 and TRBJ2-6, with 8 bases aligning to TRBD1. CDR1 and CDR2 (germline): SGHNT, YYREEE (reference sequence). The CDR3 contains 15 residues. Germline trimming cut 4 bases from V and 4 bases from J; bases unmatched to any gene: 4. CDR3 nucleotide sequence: TGTGCCAGCAGCCCGGACAGGGTAGGGGCCAACGTCCTGACTTTC. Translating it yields CASSPDRVGANVLTF.

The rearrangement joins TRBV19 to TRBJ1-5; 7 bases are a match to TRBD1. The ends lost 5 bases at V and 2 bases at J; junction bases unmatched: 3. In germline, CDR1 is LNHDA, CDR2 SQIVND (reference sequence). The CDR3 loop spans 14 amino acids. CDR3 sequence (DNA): TGTGCCAGTAGTTTCGGACAGGGCAATCAGCCCCAGCATTTT. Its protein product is CASSFGQGNQPQHF.

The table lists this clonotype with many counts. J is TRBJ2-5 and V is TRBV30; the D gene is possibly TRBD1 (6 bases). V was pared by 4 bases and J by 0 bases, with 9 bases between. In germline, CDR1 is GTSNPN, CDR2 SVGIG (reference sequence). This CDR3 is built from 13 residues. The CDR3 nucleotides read TGTGCCTGGATGGGACATAACCAAGAGACCCAGTACTTC. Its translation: CAWMGHNQETQYF.

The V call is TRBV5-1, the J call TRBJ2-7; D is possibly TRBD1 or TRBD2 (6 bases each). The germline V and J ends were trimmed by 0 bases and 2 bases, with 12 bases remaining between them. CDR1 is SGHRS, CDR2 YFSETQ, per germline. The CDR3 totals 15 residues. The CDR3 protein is CASSLEGGVTYEQYF. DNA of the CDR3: TGCGCCAGCAGCTTGGAGGGGGGCGTCACCTACGAGCAGTACTTC.

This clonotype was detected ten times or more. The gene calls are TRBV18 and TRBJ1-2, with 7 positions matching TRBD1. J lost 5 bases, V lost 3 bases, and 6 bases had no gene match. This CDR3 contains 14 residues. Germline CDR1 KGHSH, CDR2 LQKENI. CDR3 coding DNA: TGTGCCAGCTCACCCGAGACAGGGCCTTATGGCTACACCTTC. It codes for CASSPETGPYGYTF. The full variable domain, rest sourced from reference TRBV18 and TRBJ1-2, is NAGVMQNPRHLVRRRGQEARLRCSPMKGHSHVYWYRQLPEEGLKFMVYLQKENIIDESGMPKERFSAEFPKEGPSILRIQQVVRGDSAAYFCASSPETGPYGYTFGSGTRLTVV.